The sequence of this T cell receptor (beta chain) was determined in a study of read filtering for tumor transcriptome and immune sequencing (TCRdb year 2020). Background on the whole study: Of the patients in the cohort, 16 to 20 were male and around 14 were female, and their mean age was roughly 68 years, with a range of about 47 to 85. By revised international staging, roughly 8 patients were R-ISS I, 16 were R-ISS II and over five were R-ISS III. After DNase treatment, whole-transcriptome libraries were prepared with the TruSeq RNA Access Library Prep Kit. TCR-region mapped reads per sample ranged from about 4 to 10.27 million with IR-seq versus only 85 to 1273 with RNA-seq. Using the same bone marrow samples, the study compared TCR repertoires obtained by targeted immune repertoire sequencing with those obtained by bulk whole-transcriptome sequencing. As a main aim, a read-filtering strategy for immune repertoire data was addressed, with the specific question being whether clonotypes supported by a single read should be removed. General study outcomes and caveats: Rather than purified T cells, the sorted CD138-negative fraction was a mixed bone marrow immune population. In IR-seq, around 85% of clonotypes but roughly 4% of total reads were represented by single-read clonotypes, whereas in RNA-seq, about 75% of clonotypes and almost 45% of reads were represented by single-read clonotypes. Compared with RNA-seq, IR-seq captured clonotypes at much greater depth and more reliably, and a smaller IR-seq throughput was enough to identify most of the shared clonotypes. Removing single-read clonotypes increased the correlation between IR-seq and RNA-seq shared clonotype proportions.

The Immunoverse kit was used to build TCR libraries from roughly 370 ng RNA, with molecular barcoded adaptors covering alpha/delta and beta/gamma chains. TCR library preparation was performed with the same RNA that was used for transcriptome sequencing. An Illumina HiSeq 4000 with 2 x 150 cycles was used to sequence the TCR libraries. The authors processed their data as follows. MiXCR aligned TCR reads to human V, D, J and C references and assembled the aligned reads into CDR3 clonotypes, with quality filtering and error correction included. Clonotype counts and gene usage diversity were analyzed with the tcR package in R. Raw mapping reads were checked after the RNA-seq reads had been mapped by STAR aligner version 2.5.3a onto the human GRCh37 genome. IR-seq fastq files were randomly downsampled with Seqtk 1.3 to test the effect of sequencing depth on detected clonotypes. The public reads were run again by TCRdb, first through fastp at Q25 and then through MiXCR, and only productive beta chains were kept. Entries that share a CDR3 protein sequence are merged under the most common genes and DNA. TCRdb assigned the V and J calls; the authors' analysis was not used. In this sample the table shows just over 14,000 distinct CDR3 sequences, roughly 20% of which occur a single time. Of the sample, more than 70% falls within the top ten clones.

This clonotype was detected a few times. This clone's antigen is unknown. No much larger clone exists at a distance of one base, and base qualities are not known. Each patient had bone marrow sampled at the time of active disease. Isolation of bone marrow mononuclear cells was performed by Ficoll-Hypaque density gradient centrifugation. Myeloma plasma cells were removed and CD138-negative cells were obtained by negative selection following labeling with CD138 magnetic microbeads on a MACS separator. The purity of the isolated cells was checked by flow cytometry with CD138 antibodies on an Attune NxT. Total RNA was extracted using TRIzol reagent and was quantified on a NanoDrop spectrophotometer. For each patient, paired RNA-seq and IR-seq were run on the CD138-negative bone marrow sample from that patient. Its CDR3 holds 14 amino acids, cysteine through phenylalanine. The CDR3 DNA has 42 bases and is translated from base 1. Trimming takes 4 bases from V and 7 bases from J, and the germline ends sit 13 bases apart. The germline V gene encodes CDR1 LGHNA and CDR2 YSLEER.

Recombination joined TRBV4-3 with TRBJ2-2; TRBD2 is perhaps the D gene, given 6 matching bases. The TCR originated in a donor at least 40 years old with multiple myeloma. The sequenced sample was a population of CD138-negative cells sorted from bone marrow. In the paper's terms, the cell subset or site label means: bone marrow mononuclear cells depleted of CD138+ plasma/myeloma cells by negative magnetic selection. The DNA is TGCGCCAGCAGCCCTATATGGGGGGACGGGGAGCTGTTTTTT. Its translation reads: CASSPIWGDGELFF.